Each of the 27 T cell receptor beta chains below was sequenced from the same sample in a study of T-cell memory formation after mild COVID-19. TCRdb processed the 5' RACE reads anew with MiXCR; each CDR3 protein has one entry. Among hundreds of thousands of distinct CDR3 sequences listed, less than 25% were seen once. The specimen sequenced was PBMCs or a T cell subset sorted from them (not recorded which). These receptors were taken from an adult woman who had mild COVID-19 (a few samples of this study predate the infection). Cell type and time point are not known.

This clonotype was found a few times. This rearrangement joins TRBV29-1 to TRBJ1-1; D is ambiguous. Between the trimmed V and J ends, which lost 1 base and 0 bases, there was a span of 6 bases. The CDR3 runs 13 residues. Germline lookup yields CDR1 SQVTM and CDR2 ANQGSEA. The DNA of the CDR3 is TGCAGCGTTGAAGGGACCATGAACACTGAAGCTTTCTTT. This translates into CSVEGTMNTEAFF.

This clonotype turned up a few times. CDR3 sequence reads: CASSLLSGFVDEQFF. The CDR3 region has the DNA TGTGCCAGCAGCTTATTGAGCGGGTTTGTCGATGAGCAGTTCTTC. V and J are TRBV7-9 and TRBJ2-1, with a possible D match to TRBD2 (6 bases). CDR3 length equals 15 residues. The V gene lost 2 bases and the J gene lost 8 bases, with 16 bases spanning the gap. Germline CDR1 SEHNR, CDR2 FQNEAQ (reference sequence).

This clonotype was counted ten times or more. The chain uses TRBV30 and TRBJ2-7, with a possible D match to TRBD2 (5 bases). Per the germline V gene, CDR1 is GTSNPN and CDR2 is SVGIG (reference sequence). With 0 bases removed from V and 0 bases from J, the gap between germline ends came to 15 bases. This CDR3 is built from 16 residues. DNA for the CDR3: TGTGCCTGGAGTGTTGGTTCGAGGGCCCTCTCCTACGAGCAGTACTTC. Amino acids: CAWSVGSRALSYEQYF.

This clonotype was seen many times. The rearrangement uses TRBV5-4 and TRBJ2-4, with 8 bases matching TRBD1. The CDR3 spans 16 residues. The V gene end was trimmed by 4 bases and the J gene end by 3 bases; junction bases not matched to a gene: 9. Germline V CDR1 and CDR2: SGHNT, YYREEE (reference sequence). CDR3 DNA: TGTGCCAGCAGCCGGACGACAGGGGATGTCAAAAACATTCAGTACTTC. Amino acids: CASSRTTGDVKNIQYF. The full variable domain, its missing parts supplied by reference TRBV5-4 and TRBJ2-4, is ETGVTQSPTHLIKTRGQQVTLRCSSQSGHNTVSWYQQALGQGPQFIFQYYREEENGRGNFPPRFSGLQFPNYSSELNVNALELDDSALYLCASSRTTGDVKNIQYFGAGTRLSVL.

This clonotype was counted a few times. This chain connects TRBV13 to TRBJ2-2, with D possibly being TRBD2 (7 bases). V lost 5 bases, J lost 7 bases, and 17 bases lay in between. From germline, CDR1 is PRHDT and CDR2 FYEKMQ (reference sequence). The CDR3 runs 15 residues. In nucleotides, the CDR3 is TGTGCCAGCAGCCCGACCAGGGGCGGGGGCGGGGAGCTGTTTTTT. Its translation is CASSPTRGGGGELFF. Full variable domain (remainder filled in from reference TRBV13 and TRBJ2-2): AAGVIQSPRHLIKEKRETATLKCYPIPRHDTVYWYQQGPGQDPQFLISFYEKMQSDKGSIPDRFSAQQFSDYHSELNMSSLELGDSALYFCASSPTRGGGGELFFGEGSRLTVL.

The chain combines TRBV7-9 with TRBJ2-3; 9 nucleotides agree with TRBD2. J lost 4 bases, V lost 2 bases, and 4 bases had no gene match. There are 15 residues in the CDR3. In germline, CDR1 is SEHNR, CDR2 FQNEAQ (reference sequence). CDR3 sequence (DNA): TGTGCCAGCAGCTTATTAGCGGGAGACCCAGATACGCAGTATTTT. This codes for CASSLLAGDPDTQYF.

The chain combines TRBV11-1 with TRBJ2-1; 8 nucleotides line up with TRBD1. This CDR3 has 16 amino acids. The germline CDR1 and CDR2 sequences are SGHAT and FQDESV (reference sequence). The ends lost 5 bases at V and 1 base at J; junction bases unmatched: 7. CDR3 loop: CASSQTRQGSYNEQFF. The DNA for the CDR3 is TGTGCCAGCAGCCAGACCCGACAGGGGTCCTACAATGAGCAGTTCTTC.

The CDR3 nucleotides read TGTGCCAGCAGCCTTAGCGGGGGAAGTGAAAAACTGTTTTTT. It yields the protein CASSLSGGSEKLFF. The rearrangement joins TRBV3-1 to TRBJ1-4, with D tentatively TRBD1 (5 bases). Germline CDR1 LGHDT, CDR2 YNNKEL (reference sequence). The germline V and J ends were trimmed by 4 bases and 7 bases, with 13 bases remaining between them. This CDR3 spans 14 amino acids.

This CDR3 is CASSQGTSGSKQYF. Written as DNA, the CDR3 is TGTGCCAGCAGCCAGGGGACTAGCGGGAGTAAGCAGTACTTC. This chain connects TRBV6-5 to TRBJ2-7, with 14 bases lining up with TRBD2. V shed 6 bases, J shed 8 bases, and the junction held 6 bases outside the gene matches. Germline-derived CDR1 and CDR2 are MNHEY and SVGAGI. The CDR3 is 14 residues long.

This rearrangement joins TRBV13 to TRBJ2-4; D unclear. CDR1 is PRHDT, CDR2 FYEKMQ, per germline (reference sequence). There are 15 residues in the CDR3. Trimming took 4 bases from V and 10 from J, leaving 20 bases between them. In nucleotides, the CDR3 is TGTGCCAGCAGCTCCTCCGGTCCCGAATATGATATTCAGTACTTC. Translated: CASSSSGPEYDIQYF.

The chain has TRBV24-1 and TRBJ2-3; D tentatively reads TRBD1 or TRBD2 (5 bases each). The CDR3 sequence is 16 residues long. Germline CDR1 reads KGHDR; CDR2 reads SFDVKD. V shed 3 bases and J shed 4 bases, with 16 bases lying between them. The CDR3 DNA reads TGTGCCACCAGTGATGACAGAGATCGGGACCCAGATACGCAGTATTTT. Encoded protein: CATSDDRDRDPDTQYF.

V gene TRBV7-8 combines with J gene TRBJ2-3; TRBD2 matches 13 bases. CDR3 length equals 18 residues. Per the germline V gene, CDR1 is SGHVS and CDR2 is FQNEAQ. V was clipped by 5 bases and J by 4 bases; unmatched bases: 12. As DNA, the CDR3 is TGTGCCAGCAGCCCGGACTTAGGGACTAGCGGGAACTCAGATACGCAGTATTTT. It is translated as CASSPDLGTSGNSDTQYF.

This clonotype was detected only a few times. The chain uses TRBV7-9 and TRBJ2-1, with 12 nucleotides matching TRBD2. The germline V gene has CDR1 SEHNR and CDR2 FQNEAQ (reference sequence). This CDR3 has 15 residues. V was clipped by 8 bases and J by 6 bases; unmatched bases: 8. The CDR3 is CASGQPGLAGNEQFF. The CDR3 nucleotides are TGTGCCAGCGGCCAGCCGGGACTAGCGGGCAATGAGCAGTTCTTC. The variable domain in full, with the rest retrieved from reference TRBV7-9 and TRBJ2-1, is DTGVSQNPRHKITKRGQNVTFRCDPISEHNRLYWYRQTLGQGPEFLTYFQNEAQLEKSRLLSDRFSAERPKGSFSTLEIQRTEQGDSAMYLCASGQPGLAGNEQFFGPGTRLTVL.

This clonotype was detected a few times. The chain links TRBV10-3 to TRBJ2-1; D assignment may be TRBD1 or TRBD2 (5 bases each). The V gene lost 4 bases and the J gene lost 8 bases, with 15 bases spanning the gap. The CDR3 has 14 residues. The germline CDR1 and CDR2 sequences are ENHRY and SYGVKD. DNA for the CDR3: TGTGCCATCAGTGGGCCTGGGACGTTGGATGAGCAGTTCTTC. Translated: CAISGPGTLDEQFF.

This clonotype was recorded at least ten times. For the CDR3, the DNA is TGTGCCAGCAGCCAGAGGGGACTAGCGGGGGGAACTAGCACAGATACGCAGTATTTT. The encoded protein is CASSQRGLAGGTSTDTQYF. The rearrangement uses TRBV3-1 and TRBJ2-3; 15 nucleotides line up with TRBD2. V dropped 3 bases and J dropped 0; count of bases not matched to a gene: 7. The CDR3 contains 19 residues. Per germline, CDR1 LGHDT and CDR2 YNNKEL (reference sequence).

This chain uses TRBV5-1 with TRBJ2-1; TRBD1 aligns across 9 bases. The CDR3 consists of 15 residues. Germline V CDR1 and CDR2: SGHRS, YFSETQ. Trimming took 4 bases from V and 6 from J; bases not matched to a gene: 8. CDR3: CASSVTGGLSNEQFF. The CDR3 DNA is TGCGCCAGCAGCGTTACAGGGGGCCTGAGCAATGAGCAGTTCTTC.

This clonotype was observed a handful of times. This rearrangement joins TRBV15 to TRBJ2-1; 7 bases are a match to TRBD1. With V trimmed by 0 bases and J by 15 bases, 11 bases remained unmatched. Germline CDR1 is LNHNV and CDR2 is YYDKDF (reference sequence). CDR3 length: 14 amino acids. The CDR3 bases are TGTGCCACCAGCAGAGACCTCACCGGGACAGAAAGGTTCTTC. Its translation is CATSRDLTGTERFF. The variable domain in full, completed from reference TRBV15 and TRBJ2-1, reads DAMVIQNPRYQVTQFGKPVTLSCSQTLNHNVMYWYQQKSSQAPKLLFHYYDKDFNNEADTPDNFQSRRPNTSFCFLDIRSPGLGDTAMYLCATSRDLTGTERFFGPGTRLTVL.

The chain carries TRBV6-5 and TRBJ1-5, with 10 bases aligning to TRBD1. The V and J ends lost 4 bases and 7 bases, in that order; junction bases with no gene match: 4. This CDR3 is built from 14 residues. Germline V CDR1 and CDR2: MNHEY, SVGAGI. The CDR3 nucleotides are TGTGCCAGCAGTTGGGACAGGGGAGGGCAGCCCCAGCATTTT. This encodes CASSWDRGGQPQHF.

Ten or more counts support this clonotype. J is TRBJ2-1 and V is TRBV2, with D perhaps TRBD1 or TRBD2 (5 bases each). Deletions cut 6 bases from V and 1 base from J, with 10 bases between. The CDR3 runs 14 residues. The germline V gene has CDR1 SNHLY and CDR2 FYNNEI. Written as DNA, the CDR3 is TGTGCCAGCAGGGGAGAGGGGTCCTACAATGAGCAGTTCTTC. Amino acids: CASRGEGSYNEQFF. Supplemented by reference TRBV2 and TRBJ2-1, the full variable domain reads EPEVTQTPSHQVTQMGQEVILRCVPISNHLYFYWYRQILGQKVEFLVSFYNNEISEKSEIFDDQFSVERPDGSNFTLKIRSTKLEDSAMYFCASRGEGSYNEQFFGPGTRLTVL.

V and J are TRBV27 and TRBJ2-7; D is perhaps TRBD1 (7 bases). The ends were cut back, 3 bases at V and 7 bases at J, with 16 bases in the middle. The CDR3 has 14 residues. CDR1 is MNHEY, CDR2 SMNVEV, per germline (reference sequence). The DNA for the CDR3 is TGTGCCAGCAGTTTTATAGGGGGCGCGGGAGAGCAGTACTTC. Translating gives CASSFIGGAGEQYF.

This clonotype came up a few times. CDR3 region: CASALGGRRRTDTQYF. As DNA, the CDR3 is TGTGCCAGCGCCCTCGGGGGGCGAAGGAGGACAGATACGCAGTATTTT. This chain connects TRBV11-3 to TRBJ2-3; D might be TRBD2 (7 bases). The CDR3 totals 16 residues. The ends were cut back, 8 bases at V and 3 bases at J, with 21 bases in the middle. Germline CDR1 SGHNT, CDR2 YENEEA.

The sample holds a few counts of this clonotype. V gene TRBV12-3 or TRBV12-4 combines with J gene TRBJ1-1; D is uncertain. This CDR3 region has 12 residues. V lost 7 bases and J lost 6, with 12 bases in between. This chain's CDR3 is CASTARGAEAFF. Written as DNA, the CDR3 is TGTGCCAGCACCGCTCGGGGTGCTGAAGCTTTCTTT.

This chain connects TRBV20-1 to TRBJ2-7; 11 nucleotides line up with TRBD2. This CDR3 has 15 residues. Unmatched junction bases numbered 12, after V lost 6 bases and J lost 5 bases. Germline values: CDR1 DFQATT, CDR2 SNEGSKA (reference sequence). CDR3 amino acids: CSAPDLAGGRNEQYF. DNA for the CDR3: TGCAGTGCCCCGGACCTAGCGGGGGGTCGGAACGAGCAGTACTTC.

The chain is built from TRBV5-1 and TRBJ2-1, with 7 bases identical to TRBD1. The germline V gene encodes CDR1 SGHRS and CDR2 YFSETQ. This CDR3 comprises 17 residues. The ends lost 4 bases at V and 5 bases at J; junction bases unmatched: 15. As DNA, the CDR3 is TGCGCCAGCAGCCTACCAAGAGGGACAGTAGTAGACAATGAGCAGTTCTTC. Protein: CASSLPRGTVVDNEQFF.

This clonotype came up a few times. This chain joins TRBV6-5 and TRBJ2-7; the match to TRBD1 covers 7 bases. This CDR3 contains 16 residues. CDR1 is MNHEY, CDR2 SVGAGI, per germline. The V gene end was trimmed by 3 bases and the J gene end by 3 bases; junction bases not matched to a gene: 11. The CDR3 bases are TGTGCCAGCAGTTATACGACCTCCGGGACAGTCTACGAGCAGTACTTC. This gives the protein CASSYTTSGTVYEQYF.

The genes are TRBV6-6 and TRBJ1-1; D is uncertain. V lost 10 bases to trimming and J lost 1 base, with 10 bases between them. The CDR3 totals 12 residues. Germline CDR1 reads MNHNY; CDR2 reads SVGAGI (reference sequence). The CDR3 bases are TGTGCCACCAAACACCCGAACACTGAAGCTTTCTTT. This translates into CATKHPNTEAFF.

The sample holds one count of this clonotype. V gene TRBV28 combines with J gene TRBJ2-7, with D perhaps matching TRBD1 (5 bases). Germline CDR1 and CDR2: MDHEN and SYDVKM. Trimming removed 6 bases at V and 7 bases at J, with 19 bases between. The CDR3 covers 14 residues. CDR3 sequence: CASSPTRPGAEQYF. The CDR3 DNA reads TGTGCCAGCAGCCCGACCCGACCTGGGGCGGAGCAGTACTTC.